Below, 32 T cell receptor beta chains from the same sample are listed, as sequenced in a study of cytotoxic CD8 clonotypes in ibrutinib-treated CLL. The assay was immunoSEQ multiplex PCR, and TCRdb's table has in-frame clones only and misses some. Among around 150,000 clones listed, around 82% were seen once. Specimen: PBMCs, collected after 36 months of ibrutinib treatment. These receptors were obtained from a human donor with chronic lymphocytic leukemia.

The chain carries TRBV6-1 and TRBJ1-4; 9 nucleotides match TRBD1. Germline assignment: CDR1 MNHNS and CDR2 SASEGT. Trimming cost V 7 bases and J 7 bases; bases outside gene matches: 7. The length of the CDR3 is 14 residues. CDR3 residues: CASNRGQVTEKLFF. The CDR3 bases are TGTGCCAGCAACAGGGGGCAGGTTACTGAAAAACTGTTTTTT.

V usage is TRBV4-2 and J usage is TRBJ2-2; D call uncertain. The germline V and J ends were trimmed by 3 bases and 5 bases, with 4 bases remaining between them. The CDR3 runs to 12 residues. Per germline, CDR1 LGHNA and CDR2 YNFKEQ. The CDR3 region is CASSHGTGELFF. DNA for the CDR3: TGTGCCAGCAGCCACGGGACCGGGGAGCTGTTTTTT.

This chain links TRBV5-1 with TRBJ2-5; TRBD1 aligns across 7 bases. This CDR3 has 16 residues. V lost 0 bases, J lost 5 bases, and 10 bases stayed unmatched. CDR1 and CDR2 from the germline V gene are SGHRS and YFSETQ. The CDR3 DNA reads as TGCGCCAGCAGCTTGGGACAGGGAGTTCTGGGGGAGACCCAGTACTTC. Translation: CASSLGQGVLGETQYF.

V and J are TRBV6-1 and TRBJ2-1; 10 nucleotides line up with TRBD1. Germline CDR1 reads MNHNS; CDR2 reads SASEGT. CDR3 size: 13 residues. The J segment lost 15 bases and the V segment lost 6 bases, leaving 11 bases of the junction unmatched. CDR3 DNA sequence: TGTGCCAGCAGCGGACAGGGGGGGACGGTGGGGTTCTTC. This encodes CASSGQGGTVGFF.

This sequence joins TRBV5-1 and TRBJ2-5; D is possibly TRBD1 (6 bases). Germline-derived CDR1 and CDR2 are SGHRS and YFSETQ. The V gene lost 0 bases and the J gene lost 1 base, with 10 bases spanning the gap. The CDR3 extends over 15 amino acids. CDR3 residues: CASSLAGQRQETQYF. CDR3 DNA: TGCGCCAGCAGCTTGGCAGGACAGCGCCAAGAGACCCAGTACTTC.

The chain carries TRBV2 and TRBJ1-4; no firm D call. Trimming shortened V by 4 bases and J by 8 bases, and 11 bases separated the two germline ends. There are 13 residues in the CDR3. CDR1 and CDR2 from the germline V gene are SNHLY and FYNNEI. The CDR3 DNA follows: TGTGCCAGCAGTGGAGTTTTGGGCGAAAAACTGTTTTTT. Its translation is CASSGVLGEKLFF. Drawing the rest from reference TRBV2 and TRBJ1-4, the complete variable domain is EPEVTQTPSHQVTQMGQEVILRCVPISNHLYFYWYRQILGQKVEFLVSFYNNEISEKSEIFDDQFSVERPDGSNFTLKIRSTKLEDSAMYFCASSGVLGEKLFFGSGTQLSVL.

In this sample, this clone turned up once. V gene TRBV28 combines with J gene TRBJ1-1; 7 bases align to TRBD1. Germline V gene sequence: CDR1 MDHEN, CDR2 SYDVKM. V lost 8 bases, J lost 3 bases, and 12 bases stayed unmatched. CDR3 length equals 15 residues. The CDR3: CASPKTGKGDTEAFF. CDR3 bases: TGTGCCAGCCCCAAGACAGGGAAAGGGGACACTGAAGCTTTCTTT.

J is TRBJ1-2 and V is TRBV6-6; D not resolved. The CDR3 contains 15 residues. Germline V CDR1 and CDR2: MNHNY, SVGAGI (reference sequence). Trimming removed 0 bases from V and 6 bases from J, with 14 bases in between. CDR3 protein: CASSYSTQIAHGYTF. CDR3 nucleotides: TGTGCCAGCAGTTACTCGACTCAGATTGCCCATGGCTACACCTTC.

This rearrangement joins TRBV27 to TRBJ2-7, with D maybe TRBD2 (5 bases). This CDR3 spans 12 amino acids. CDR1 is MNHEY and CDR2 is SMNVEV in the germline V gene (reference sequence). V lost 5 bases and J 7 bases, leaving 12 bases between the germline ends. The CDR3 DNA follows: TGTGCCAGCAGTCGTCGACGGGGAGAGCAGTACTTC. Amino acid sequence: CASSRRRGEQYF.

The rearrangement joins TRBV7-9 to TRBJ2-2; no clear D. The CDR3 sequence is 11 residues long. The V gene's germline CDR1 is SEHNR and CDR2 FQNEAQ (reference sequence). V was shortened by 6 bases and J by 4 bases, with 3 bases between the two germline ends. In DNA form, the CDR3 reads TGTGCCAGCAGGAGCACCGGGGAGCTGTTTTTT. This gives the protein CASRSTGELFF.

V is TRBV19 and J is TRBJ2-2, with 10 bases lining up with TRBD2. Trimming at V came to 6 bases and at J to 4 bases, leaving 8 bases not matched to a gene. The CDR3 is 16 amino acids. From germline, CDR1 is LNHDA and CDR2 SQIVND (reference sequence). The CDR3 DNA is TGTGCCAGTAGAGCTCTAGCGGGAGCCGCCACCGGGGAGCTGTTTTTT. This sequence encodes CASRALAGAATGELFF.

The chain couples TRBV9 to TRBJ1-5; D ambiguous. Trimming left V 0 bases short and J 0 bases short, with 7 bases between. The CDR3 runs 15 residues. The germline V gene has CDR1 SGDLS and CDR2 YYNGEE. CDR3 amino acids: CASSVDGYSNQPQHF. The CDR3 bases are TGTGCCAGCAGCGTAGACGGATATAGCAATCAGCCCCAGCATTTT.

V and J are TRBV6-1 and TRBJ1-1; D not resolved. The length of the CDR3 is 13 residues. The germline V and J ends were trimmed by 2 bases and 0 bases, with 4 bases remaining between them. Germline V gives CDR1 MNHNS, CDR2 SASEGT. The CDR3 nucleotides read TGTGCCAGCAGTGAACTAGTGAACACTGAAGCTTTCTTT. Encoded protein: CASSELVNTEAFF.

V gene TRBV11-2 combines with J gene TRBJ1-6, with D possibly being TRBD1 (5 bases). The V gene lost 6 bases and the J gene lost 0 bases, with 18 bases spanning the gap. The germline V gene has CDR1 SGHAT and CDR2 FQNNGV. The CDR3 extends over 18 amino acids. The CDR3 loop is CASSTQGSISSYNSPLHF. CDR3 nucleotide sequence: TGTGCCAGCAGTACGCAGGGTTCCATAAGCTCCTATAATTCACCCCTCCACTTT.

This clone occurred once. The V call is TRBV23-1, the J call TRBJ1-5; 9 bases map to TRBD1. TRBV23-1 is known as an ORF, though its function is uncertain. V lost 3 bases to trimming and J lost 1 base; unmatched junction nucleotides: 7. The CDR3 totals 17 residues. CDR3 region: CASSHPGTGWSNQPQHF. The CDR3 DNA reads TGCGCCAGCAGTCACCCCGGGACAGGGTGGAGCAATCAGCCCCAGCATTTT.

About this clone itself: One end of the junction fails to match germline, which may point to a read error. The chain uses TRBV18 and TRBJ1-1; TRBD1 is a possible D gene (6 bases). Germline V gene lookup returns CDR1 KGHSH and CDR2 LQKENI. CDR3 length: 15 residues. This CDR3 is CASSPRGGGYTEAFF. CDR3 DNA sequence: TGTGCCAGCTCCCCACGGGGAGGGGGATACACTGAAGCTTTCTTT.

This clone has a handful of counts. V is TRBV5-4 and J is TRBJ2-7, with 7 bases lining up with TRBD2. The CDR3 length is 15 residues. Trimming removed 4 bases from V and 2 bases from J; junction bases left unmatched: 9. The germline CDR1 and CDR2 sequences are SGHNT and YYREEE (reference sequence). CDR3 protein: CASSPGGGLAYEQYF. CDR3 nucleotide sequence: TGTGCCAGCAGCCCCGGCGGGGGTTTGGCCTACGAGCAGTACTTC.

J is TRBJ1-2 and V is TRBV11-2, with 7 bases aligning to TRBD1. The CDR3 length is 15 residues. The V gene end was trimmed by 6 bases and the J gene end by 0 bases; junction bases not matched to a gene: 7. Germline V gene lookup returns CDR1 SGHAT and CDR2 FQNNGV. The CDR3 sequence is CASSQYRGANYGYTF. The CDR3 DNA follows: TGTGCCAGCAGTCAATACAGGGGAGCTAACTATGGCTACACCTTC.

This clone occurred once. The chain links TRBV5-8 to TRBJ2-5, with D maybe TRBD2 (6 bases). The V and J ends lost 1 base and 4 bases respectively, with 14 bases between them. This CDR3 region has 15 residues. Germline V gives CDR1 SGHTS, CDR2 YDEGEE. The CDR3 region is CASSLLGAGGETQYF. In DNA, the CDR3 is TGTGCCAGCAGCTTGCTTGGGGCCGGGGGAGAGACCCAGTACTTC.

As DNA, the CDR3 is TGCGCCAGCAGCTTGGGACAGATTAACTATGGCTACACCTTC. It yields the protein CASSLGQINYGYTF. This rearrangement joins TRBV5-1 to TRBJ1-2, with D possibly being TRBD1 (5 bases). The germline V and J ends were trimmed by 0 bases and 1 base, with 7 bases remaining between them. CDR1 and CDR2 (germline): SGHRS, YFSETQ. The CDR3 covers 14 residues.

This clone occurred a few times. The chain links TRBV5-1 to TRBJ1-6; 8 nucleotides agree with TRBD1. The CDR3 is 14 residues long. CDR1 and CDR2 from the germline V gene are SGHRS and YFSETQ. With 4 bases clipped from V and 8 bases from J, the junction kept 5 bases outside the gene matches. The CDR3 region has the DNA TGCGCCAGCAGCACGACAGGGGACGATTCACCCCTCCACTTT. As protein: CASSTTGDDSPLHF.

This clone came up a few times. J is TRBJ1-1 and V is TRBV6-1; 7 positions agree with TRBD1. Germline V gene lookup returns CDR1 MNHNS and CDR2 SASEGT. CDR3 length equals 16 residues. V lost 4 bases to trimming and J lost 0 bases; unmatched junction nucleotides: 8. This chain's CDR3 is CASSVLTGTVNTEAFF. DNA for the CDR3: TGTGCCAGCAGTGTACTGACCGGGACAGTGAACACTGAAGCTTTCTTT.

The rearrangement joins TRBV5-1 to TRBJ1-1; D is unresolved. V dropped 4 bases and J dropped 0 bases, with 7 bases sitting between them. The V gene's germline CDR1 is SGHRS and CDR2 YFSETQ. The CDR3 runs 13 residues. This CDR3 reads CASSMTVNTEAFF. CDR3 DNA sequence: TGCGCCAGCAGCATGACGGTGAACACTGAAGCTTTCTTT. Together with reference TRBV5-1 and TRBJ1-1, the CDR3 gives the full variable domain: KAGVTQTPRYLIKTRGQQVTLSCSPISGHRSVSWYQQTPGQGLQFLFEYFSETQRNKGNFPGRFSGRQFSNSRSEMNVSTLELGDSALYLCASSMTVNTEAFFGQGTRLTVV.

J is TRBJ1-1 and V is TRBV29-1; no definite D call. The ends were cut back, 3 bases at V and 4 bases at J, with 12 bases in the middle. CDR1 and CDR2 from the germline V gene are SQVTM and ANQGSEA. The CDR3 totals 13 residues. In DNA, the CDR3 is TGCAGCGTTGATGGAGGGAGGGTCACTGAAGCTTTCTTT. This sequence encodes CSVDGGRVTEAFF.

In this sample, this clone turned up once. This rearrangement joins TRBV6-5 to TRBJ1-4; D possibly corresponds to TRBD1 (5 bases). Trimming cost V 4 bases and J 3 bases, with 12 bases left between them. The V gene's germline CDR1 is MNHEY and CDR2 SVGAGI. The CDR3 totals 15 residues. The CDR3 here is CASSSQQDANEKLFF. CDR3 DNA: TGTGCCAGCAGTTCACAACAGGACGCTAATGAAAAACTGTTTTTT.

V gene TRBV5-6 combines with J gene TRBJ1-6; no clear D. Germline V CDR1 and CDR2: SGHDT, YYEEEE. The CDR3 totals 17 residues. V was clipped by 1 base and J by 7 bases, with 18 bases between them. The CDR3 DNA follows: TGTGCCAGCAGCTTGTGGGAGGTCAAGACGAGAAATTCACCCCTCCACTTT. Translated: CASSLWEVKTRNSPLHF.

This rearrangement joins TRBV5-1 to TRBJ1-5; D call uncertain. V was shortened by 0 bases and J by 4 bases, with 8 bases between the two germline ends. Germline V gene sequence: CDR1 SGHRS, CDR2 YFSETQ. The CDR3 has 14 residues. The CDR3 here is CASSLGGTNQPQHF. The CDR3 nucleotides read TGCGCCAGCAGCTTGGGAGGAACGAATCAGCCCCAGCATTTT.

CDR3 loop: CASSQERSGANVLTF. In DNA, the CDR3 is TGTGCCAGCAGCCAAGAAAGGTCCGGGGCCAACGTCCTGACTTTC. This rearrangement joins TRBV4-2 to TRBJ2-6; no definite D call. Trimming took off 0 bases at V and 4 bases at J, with 7 bases between the two ends. CDR3 length: 15 residues. Germline CDR1 LGHNA, CDR2 YNFKEQ.

The chain is built from TRBV6-5 and TRBJ1-2; TRBD1 agrees at 11 bases. The junction had 6 bases not matched to a gene; V was cut back by 4 bases and J by 5 bases. The germline CDR1 and CDR2 sequences are MNHEY and SVGAGI. CDR3 size: 15 residues. The CDR3 DNA reads TGTGCCAGCAGTTTGGGACAGGGGGGACGATATGGCTACACCTTC. Protein product: CASSLGQGGRYGYTF.

The chain has TRBV19 and TRBJ1-4; 11 nucleotides agree with TRBD1. This CDR3 has 15 residues. V was pared by 7 bases and J by 4 bases, with 5 bases of the junction left unmatched. Per germline, CDR1 LNHDA and CDR2 SQIVND (reference sequence). The CDR3 sequence: CASTRTGGGNEKLFF. The CDR3 DNA reads TGTGCCAGTACTAGGACAGGGGGCGGTAATGAAAAACTGTTTTTT. Based on the CDR3 plus reference TRBV19 and TRBJ1-4, the full variable domain is DGGITQSPKYLFRKEGQNVTLSCEQNLNHDAMYWYRQDPGQGLRLIYYSQIVNDFQKGDIAEGYSVSREKKESFPLTVTSAQKNPTAFYLCASTRTGGGNEKLFFGSGTQLSVL.

The chain links TRBV28 to TRBJ1-1; D gene ambiguous. The germline gives CDR1 MDHEN, CDR2 SYDVKM. V gave up 3 bases and J gave up 11 bases, with 10 bases separating them. This CDR3 is 11 amino acids long. CDR3 sequence reads: CASSFKGGAFF. The CDR3 bases are TGTGCCAGCAGTTTTAAGGGTGGGGCTTTCTTT.

The J gene is TRBJ1-2, the V gene TRBV27; D uncertain. The V end was cut by 6 bases, the J end by 3 bases, with 14 bases between. The CDR3 has 14 amino acids. Germline V CDR1 and CDR2: MNHEY, SMNVEV (reference sequence). As DNA, the CDR3 is TGTGCCAGCAGGACCTTAGGCGGGGACTATGGCTACACCTTC. The encoded protein is CASRTLGGDYGYTF.